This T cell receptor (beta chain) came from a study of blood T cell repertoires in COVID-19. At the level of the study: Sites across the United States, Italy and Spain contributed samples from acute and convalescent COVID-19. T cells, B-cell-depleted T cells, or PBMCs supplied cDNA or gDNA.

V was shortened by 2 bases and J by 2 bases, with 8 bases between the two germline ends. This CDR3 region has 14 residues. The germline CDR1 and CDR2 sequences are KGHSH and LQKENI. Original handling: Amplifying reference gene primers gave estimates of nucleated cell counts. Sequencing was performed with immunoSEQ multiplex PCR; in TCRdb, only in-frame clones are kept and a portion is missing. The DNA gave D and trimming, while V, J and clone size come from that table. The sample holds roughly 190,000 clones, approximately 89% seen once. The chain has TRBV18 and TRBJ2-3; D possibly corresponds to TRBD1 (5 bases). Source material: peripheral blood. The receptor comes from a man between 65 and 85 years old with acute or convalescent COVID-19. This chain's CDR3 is CASSPGAHTDTQYF. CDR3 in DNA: TGTGCCAGCTCACCAGGGGCCCACACAGATACGCAGTATTTT. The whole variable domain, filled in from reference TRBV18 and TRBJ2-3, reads NAGVMQNPRHLVRRRGQEARLRCSPMKGHSHVYWYRQLPEEGLKFMVYLQKENIIDESGMPKERFSAEFPKEGPSILRIQQVVRGDSAAYFCASSPGAHTDTQYFGPGTRLTVL.